The sequence of this T cell receptor beta chain was determined in a study of immune cell composition in non-small cell lung cancer. Study-level points and caveats: Roughly 75% of squamous and roughly 34% of adenocarcinoma cases had tumour-associated clones >0.5%.

Normal lung was taken at the farthest possible site, at least 3 cm from tumour. The protocol was immunoSEQ multiplex PCR, while the TCRdb copy is restricted to in-frame clones and leaves out a portion. The sample records fewer than 20,000 clones, over 65% being singletons. Concerning this clone itself: No antigen is known for it.

Trimming took 3 bases from V and 1 from J, leaving 12 bases between them. The germline V gene encodes CDR1 ENHRY and CDR2 SYGVKD. The length of the CDR3 is 15 residues. The data were also submitted as part of a second study, on CD4 T cells in lung cancer. That paper notes: Blood T cells were screened for responses to candidate mutation neoepitopes. Patients had adenocarcinoma or squamous carcinoma and were aged 60 to 69.

The sequencing input was non-adjacent lung tissue. The TCR originated in a human donor with non-small cell lung cancer. V and J are TRBV10-3 and TRBJ1-1; D is perhaps TRBD1 (5 bases). The CDR3 nucleotides read TGTGCCATCAGTGATACCCAGGGAAGGAACACTGAAGCTTTCTTT. Protein sequence: CAISDTQGRNTEAFF.